These 10 T cell receptor beta chains share one sample of origin, sequenced in a study of CD8 T cells in Susac syndrome. An amount of RNA that ranged from roughly 0.45 to 1 ug was reverse transcribed with random hexamers. MiXCR, run by TCRdb on the immunoSEQ multiplex PCR reads, gives a single entry per CDR3 protein. Here the sample spans some 250,000 distinct CDR3 sequences, roughly 95% being singletons. The sequencing input was CD4+ T cells from PBMCs. Every receptor here comes from a human donor with Susac syndrome.

The chain joins TRBV6-5 to TRBJ1-2; no clear D. The CDR3 length is 15 residues. V lost 6 bases and J 6 bases, leaving 20 bases between the germline ends. Germline V lookup: CDR1 MNHEY, CDR2 SVGAGI. CDR3 loop: CASRGPGYTVHGYTF. The DNA of the CDR3 is TGTGCCAGCAGAGGTCCAGGCTATACGGTCCATGGCTACACCTTC.

V gene TRBV30 combines with J gene TRBJ1-5; the D gene is possibly TRBD1 (5 bases). This CDR3 region has 14 residues. Germline V lookup: CDR1 GTSNPN, CDR2 SVGIG (reference sequence). V was clipped by 4 bases and J by 2 bases, with 12 bases between them. The CDR3 is CAWKVPGGNQPQHF. The DNA for the CDR3 is TGTGCCTGGAAGGTCCCGGGGGGCAATCAGCCCCAGCATTTT.

The chain links TRBV30 to TRBJ2-5; D may be TRBD2 (5 bases). Germline V CDR1 and CDR2: GTSNPN, SVGIG (reference sequence). V gave up 8 bases and J gave up 5 bases, with 24 bases separating them. This CDR3 contains 15 residues. CDR3 protein: CARADGQRRGETQYF. CDR3 nucleotide sequence: TGTGCCCGGGCGGACGGTCAGCGGCGCGGGGAGACCCAGTACTTC.

Written as DNA, the CDR3 is TGTGCCAGCAGGCCCGAGAACACTGAAGCTTTCTTT. Translating it yields CASRPENTEAFF. The chain links TRBV25-1 to TRBJ1-1, with unresolved D. The CDR3 totals 12 residues. The germline V and J ends were trimmed by 6 bases and 1 base, with 6 bases remaining between them. In germline, CDR1 is MGHDK, CDR2 SYGVNS.

This clonotype has only one observation. This chain links TRBV18 with TRBJ2-1; D not resolved. V gave up 3 bases and J gave up 3 bases, with 9 bases separating them. CDR3 size: 14 residues. Germline CDR1 KGHSH, CDR2 LQKENI. This CDR3 reads CASSPGQNYNEQFF. In nucleotides, the CDR3 is TGTGCCAGCTCACCTGGCCAGAACTACAATGAGCAGTTCTTC.

V gene TRBV6-2 or TRBV6-3 combines with J gene TRBJ2-2; 15 bases fit TRBD2. From germline, CDR1 is MNHEY and CDR2 SVGEGT. J gave up 5 bases and V 5 bases, and 6 bases lay outside the gene matches. The CDR3 is 17 amino acids. CDR3 in DNA: TGTGCCAGCAGTAGGGGACTAGCGGGAGGTGGAACCGGGGAGCTGTTTTTT. Its protein is CASSRGLAGGGTGELFF.

Comment on this clonotype: Mismatch with germline at one junction end may stem from a read error. The chain joins TRBV7-9 to TRBJ1-1, with D perhaps TRBD1 (5 bases). CDR1 is SEHNR, CDR2 FQNEAQ, per germline (reference sequence). The CDR3 is made up of 14 amino acids. The CDR3 bases are TGTGCCAGCAGCCCTCCCGGGCAGCCAATGAAGGGGATCTTT. The encoded protein is CASSPPGQPMKGIF.

The chain links TRBV29-1 to TRBJ1-2; 10 bases map to TRBD1. This CDR3 region has 14 residues. V trimming: 5 bases; J trimming: 4 bases; junction bases outside the gene matches: 7. CDR1 is SQVTM and CDR2 is ANQGSEA in the germline V gene. CDR3 in DNA: TGCAGCGTTCGAGACAGGGGGCAGGTCTATGGCTACACCTTC. This encodes CSVRDRGQVYGYTF. The whole variable domain, remainder taken from reference TRBV29-1 and TRBJ1-2, is SAVISQKPSRDICQRGTSLTIQCQVDSQVTMMFWYRQQPGQSLTLIATANQGSEATYESGFVIDKFPISRPNLTFSTLTVSNMSPEDSSIYLCSVRDRGQVYGYTFGSGTRLTVV.

The chain carries TRBV24-1 and TRBJ2-3; D unclear. The CDR3 is 16 amino acids. The germline CDR1 and CDR2 sequences are KGHDR and SFDVKD. Between the trimmed V and J ends, which lost 4 bases and 1 base, there was a span of 14 bases. The CDR3 DNA follows: TGTGCCACCAGTGACCTGAGACCCCTGGGCACAGATACGCAGTATTTT. Encoded protein: CATSDLRPLGTDTQYF.

The chain combines TRBV6-6 with TRBJ1-3, with D hard to call. Germline CDR1 and CDR2: MNHNY and SVGAGI (reference sequence). Trimming pared 0 bases from V and 4 bases from J, leaving 13 bases between. The CDR3 is 16 amino acids. In DNA form, the CDR3 reads TGTGCCAGCAGTTACTCTAGCCCCGCGCAAGGAAACACCATATATTTT. Amino acid sequence: CASSYSSPAQGNTIYF.